This T cell receptor (beta chain) was identified during a study of beta chain features in type 1 diabetes. One heparinised blood draw averaging around 100 mL was given by each donor. With respect to this clone: Its antigen is undetermined.

Expressed TCRB transcripts were sequenced, since all the RNA that had been isolated was reverse transcribed. Only in-frame clones appear in the TCRdb table, and some are missing; sequencing was by immunoSEQ multiplex PCR. The sample carries fewer than 250,000 clones, about 10% recorded once. Findings and caveats of the study: The study found fewer insertions and more deletions at VDJ junctions in type 1 diabetes patients.

CDR1 is SNHLY and CDR2 is FYNNEI in the germline V gene. The length of the CDR3 is 15 residues. V lost 7 bases, J lost 0 bases, and 6 bases stayed unmatched. The chain is built from TRBV2 and TRBJ1-3; 7 bases line up with TRBD1. The source of this sequence is a woman younger than 35 in good health. Input material: naive CD4+ T cells from blood. The CDR3: CASKLGQSSGNTIYF. In DNA form, the CDR3 reads TGTGCCAGCAAGCTGGGACAGAGCTCTGGAAACACCATATATTTT. Complete variable domain (other parts from reference TRBV2 and TRBJ1-3): EPEVTQTPSHQVTQMGQEVILRCVPISNHLYFYWYRQILGQKVEFLVSFYNNEISEKSEIFDDQFSVERPDGSNFTLKIRSTKLEDSAMYFCASKLGQSSGNTIYFGEGSWLTVV.